This is a list of T cell receptor beta chains from one sample in a study of cytomegalovirus exposure and HLA in healthy donors. Assay: immunoSEQ multiplex PCR; the TCRdb copy retains only in-frame clones and omits some. The table shows roughly 190,000 clones, with roughly 73% occurring only once. Sequencing used PBMCs. The receptors originated from a female donor in good health and CMV-seronegative. CDR3s include the opening cysteine and the closing phenylalanine or tryptophan. Each record gives: D gene, clone size, J gene, V gene, CDR3 protein, CDR3 DNA. The D gene is left open where the match is weak. Size values are once, few and many counts, or a class for expanded clones, and some rows have none.

d_gene: NA
abundance: NA
j_gene: TRBJ2-7
v_gene: TRBV13
CDR3aa: CASSVGQTIYEQYF
CDR3nt: TGTGCCAGCAGCGTGGGACAAACCATCTACGAGCAGTACTTC

d_gene: NA
abundance: NA
j_gene: TRBJ2-1
v_gene: TRBV5-1
CDR3aa: CASSDDRYNEQFF
CDR3nt: TGCGCCAGCAGCGATGACAGGTACAATGAGCAGTTCTTC

d_gene: NA
abundance: NA
j_gene: TRBJ1-1
v_gene: TRBV16
CDR3aa: CASSQSMGLTEAFF
CDR3nt: TGTGCCAGCAGCCAATCGATGGGGCTCACTGAAGCTTTCTTT

d_gene: TRBD1
abundance: NA
j_gene: TRBJ2-5
v_gene: TRBV28
CDR3aa: CASSPGQYQETQYF
CDR3nt: TGTGCCAGCAGTCCGGGACAGTACCAAGAGACCCAGTACTTC

d_gene: NA
abundance: NA
j_gene: TRBJ1-1
v_gene: TRBV21-1
CDR3aa: CASSRRDLMNTEAFF
CDR3nt: TGTGCCAGCAGCCGCCGGGATTTGATGAACACTGAAGCTTTCTTT

d_gene: TRBD1
abundance: NA
j_gene: TRBJ2-5
v_gene: TRBV14
CDR3aa: CASSSRDRGQETQYF
CDR3nt: TGTGCCAGCAGCTCTAGGGACAGGGGTCAAGAGACCCAGTACTTC

d_gene: NA
abundance: NA
j_gene: TRBJ2-1
v_gene: TRBV5-6
CDR3aa: CASRPRAGYNEQFF
CDR3nt: TGTGCCAGCAGGCCGCGGGCAGGATACAATGAGCAGTTCTTC

d_gene: NA
abundance: once
j_gene: TRBJ1-5
v_gene: TRBV18
CDR3aa: CASQDSYYSNQPQHF
CDR3nt: TGTGCCAGCCAAGACAGCTATTATAGCAATCAGCCCCAGCATTTT

d_gene: NA
abundance: NA
j_gene: TRBJ2-2
v_gene: TRBV7-9
CDR3aa: CASLTDLTGELFF
CDR3nt: TGTGCCAGTTTGACAGACCTCACCGGGGAGCTGTTTTTT

d_gene: NA
abundance: few
j_gene: TRBJ2-1
v_gene: TRBV5-6
CDR3aa: CASSFPATYNEQFF
CDR3nt: TGTGCCAGCAGCTTCCCAGCGACCTACAATGAGCAGTTCTTC

d_gene: NA
abundance: NA
j_gene: TRBJ2-3
v_gene: TRBV4-3
CDR3aa: CASSQEAGLGTDTQYF
CDR3nt: TGCGCCAGCAGCCAAGAGGCGGGCCTAGGCACAGATACGCAGTATTTT

d_gene: NA
abundance: NA
j_gene: TRBJ2-2
v_gene: TRBV19
CDR3aa: CASSPGHNTGELFF
CDR3nt: TGTGCCAGTAGCCCGGGACACAACACCGGGGAGCTGTTTTTT

d_gene: TRBD1
abundance: once
j_gene: TRBJ2-1
v_gene: TRBV4-1
CDR3aa: CASSQDGAGGLNEQFF
CDR3nt: TGCGCCAGCAGCCAAGATGGGGCAGGGGGCCTCAATGAGCAGTTCTTC

d_gene: TRBD2
abundance: NA
j_gene: TRBJ2-1
v_gene: TRBV29-1
CDR3aa: CSVESGRAYNEQFF
CDR3nt: TGCAGCGTTGAAAGCGGGAGGGCCTACAATGAGCAGTTCTTC

d_gene: TRBD1
abundance: once
j_gene: TRBJ1-1
v_gene: TRBV5-1
CDR3aa: CASSLGTDMNTEAFF
CDR3nt: TGCGCCAGCAGCTTAGGGACAGACATGAACACTGAAGCTTTCTTT

d_gene: NA
abundance: NA
j_gene: TRBJ2-7
v_gene: TRBV7-9
CDR3aa: CASSPPTPGAVEQYF
CDR3nt: TGTGCCAGCAGCCCACCGACTCCGGGAGCCGTCGAGCAGTACTTC

d_gene: TRBD1
abundance: NA
j_gene: TRBJ1-1
v_gene: TRBV6-6
CDR3aa: CASSYGTARNTEAFF
CDR3nt: TGTGCCAGCAGTTACGGGACAGCCCGGAACACTGAAGCTTTCTTT

d_gene: NA
abundance: NA
j_gene: TRBJ1-6
v_gene: TRBV27
CDR3aa: CASSHTAGRGSPLHF
CDR3nt: TGTGCCAGCAGTCACACCGCAGGGAGGGGTTCACCCCTCCACTTT

d_gene: NA
abundance: NA
j_gene: TRBJ2-3
v_gene: TRBV2
CDR3aa: CASSDPLRQTDTQYF
CDR3nt: TGTGCCAGCAGTGATCCTCTGAGACAGACAGATACGCAGTATTTT

d_gene: TRBD1
abundance: NA
j_gene: TRBJ1-2
v_gene: TRBV19
CDR3aa: CASSNPGQGNYGYTF
CDR3nt: TGTGCCAGTAGTAATCCCGGACAGGGCAACTATGGCTACACCTTC

d_gene: TRBD1
abundance: NA
j_gene: TRBJ1-2
v_gene: TRBV11-2
CDR3aa: CASSPWTGEGRWSYTF
CDR3nt: TGTGCCAGCAGCCCCTGGACAGGGGAGGGTCGGTGGAGCTACACCTTC

d_gene: NA
abundance: few
j_gene: TRBJ1-2
v_gene: TRBV4-2
CDR3aa: CASTTTDSEGGYTF
CDR3nt: TGTGCCAGCACTACGACGGATTCGGAGGGGGGCTACACCTTC

d_gene: TRBD1
abundance: NA
j_gene: TRBJ1-2
v_gene: TRBV7-6
CDR3aa: CASSWGQLYGYTF
CDR3nt: TGTGCCAGCAGCTGGGGACAGCTCTATGGCTACACCTTC

d_gene: NA
abundance: NA
j_gene: TRBJ1-6
v_gene: TRBV5-1
CDR3aa: CASSLESGSPLHF
CDR3nt: TGCGCCAGCAGCTTGGAATCCGGTTCACCCCTCCACTTT

d_gene: NA
abundance: NA
j_gene: TRBJ1-1
v_gene: TRBV30
CDR3aa: CAWKGHRDTEAFF
CDR3nt: TGTGCCTGGAAGGGGCACAGGGACACTGAAGCTTTCTTT

d_gene: TRBD1
abundance: NA
j_gene: TRBJ1-2
v_gene: TRBV4-3
CDR3aa: CASSRDPGTGGINGYTF
CDR3nt: TGCGCCAGCAGCCGAGACCCCGGGACAGGGGGAATAAATGGCTACACCTTC

d_gene: NA
abundance: NA
j_gene: TRBJ2-1
v_gene: TRBV29-1
CDR3aa: CSVLDWSGFEQFF
CDR3nt: TGCAGCGTTTTGGACTGGAGCGGATTTGAACAGTTCTTC

d_gene: TRBD1
abundance: NA
j_gene: TRBJ1-2
v_gene: TRBV28
CDR3aa: CASSLYLQGAHYGYTF
CDR3nt: TGTGCCAGCAGTTTGTATCTACAGGGGGCTCACTATGGCTACACCTTC

d_gene: TRBD1
abundance: NA
j_gene: TRBJ1-6
v_gene: TRBV11-2
CDR3aa: CASSLGGQGGSPLHF
CDR3nt: TGTGCCAGCAGCTTAGGGGGACAGGGTGGTTCACCCCTCCACTTT

d_gene: TRBD1
abundance: NA
j_gene: TRBJ2-1
v_gene: TRBV5-1
CDR3aa: CASSPGQGYNEQFF
CDR3nt: TGCGCCAGCAGCCCGGGACAGGGGTACAATGAGCAGTTCTTC

d_gene: TRBD1
abundance: NA
j_gene: TRBJ1-4
v_gene: TRBV19
CDR3aa: CASSPRDRGTTNEKLFF
CDR3nt: TGTGCCAGTAGTCCCAGGGACAGGGGGACAACTAATGAAAAACTGTTTTTT

d_gene: NA
abundance: NA
j_gene: TRBJ2-4
v_gene: TRBV5-4
CDR3aa: CASSGRDSKNIQYF
CDR3nt: TGTGCCAGCAGTGGGCGGGACAGCAAAAACATTCAGTACTTC

d_gene: TRBD2
abundance: NA
j_gene: TRBJ2-2
v_gene: TRBV9
CDR3aa: CASSVGLAGGDTGELFF
CDR3nt: TGTGCCAGCAGCGTAGGACTAGCGGGGGGAGACACCGGGGAGCTGTTTTTT

d_gene: NA
abundance: NA
j_gene: TRBJ1-4
v_gene: TRBV18
CDR3aa: CASSPTINEKLFF
CDR3nt: TGTGCCAGCTCACCTACTATTAATGAAAAACTGTTTTTT

d_gene: NA
abundance: NA
j_gene: TRBJ1-1
v_gene: TRBV30
CDR3aa: CAWSEGQAATEAFF
CDR3nt: TGTGCCTGGAGTGAGGGACAAGCGGCCACTGAAGCTTTCTTT

d_gene: TRBD1
abundance: NA
j_gene: TRBJ1-2
v_gene: TRBV7-3
CDR3aa: CASSLSGTGTYTF
CDR3nt: TGTGCCAGCAGCTTAAGCGGGACAGGGACCTACACCTTC

d_gene: NA
abundance: few
j_gene: TRBJ1-2
v_gene: TRBV4-3
CDR3aa: CASSQELAEGYTF
CDR3nt: TGCGCCAGCAGCCAAGAGCTCGCGGAAGGCTACACCTTC

d_gene: TRBD2
abundance: NA
j_gene: TRBJ2-3
v_gene: TRBV19
CDR3aa: CASRYGGGDTQYF
CDR3nt: TGTGCCAGTAGATATGGGGGGGGAGATACGCAGTATTTT

d_gene: NA
abundance: NA
j_gene: TRBJ1-1
v_gene: TRBV14
CDR3aa: CASSPFTGMNTEAFF
CDR3nt: TGTGCCAGCAGCCCCTTTACAGGCATGAACACTGAAGCTTTCTTT

d_gene: TRBD2
abundance: few
j_gene: TRBJ2-7
v_gene: TRBV27
CDR3aa: CASSFSLAGAEQYF
CDR3nt: TGTGCCAGCAGTTTCTCACTAGCGGGAGCCGAGCAGTACTTC

d_gene: NA
abundance: NA
j_gene: TRBJ1-1
v_gene: TRBV7-3
CDR3aa: CASSLMSGSWGTEAFF
CDR3nt: TGTGCCAGCAGCTTAATGTCGGGGAGTTGGGGCACTGAAGCTTTCTTT

d_gene: NA
abundance: NA
j_gene: TRBJ1-4
v_gene: TRBV7-6
CDR3aa: CASRPGGGLEKLFF
CDR3nt: TGTGCCAGCAGGCCGGGAGGGGGATTGGAAAAACTGTTTTTT

d_gene: TRBD1
abundance: once
j_gene: TRBJ2-7
v_gene: TRBV6-5
CDR3aa: CASSYGPTGWDF
CDR3nt: TGTGCCAGCAGTTACGGGCCGACAGGGTGGGACTTC

d_gene: NA
abundance: NA
j_gene: TRBJ2-3
v_gene: TRBV6-4
CDR3aa: CASSERGRRADTQYF
CDR3nt: TGTGCCAGCAGTGAACGGGGGAGGCGAGCAGATACGCAGTATTTT

d_gene: TRBD1
abundance: NA
j_gene: TRBJ2-3
v_gene: TRBV5-1
CDR3aa: CASSLGGQGDTQYF
CDR3nt: TGCGCCAGCAGCTTGGGGGGACAGGGAGATACGCAGTATTTT

d_gene: TRBD1
abundance: NA
j_gene: TRBJ1-2
v_gene: TRBV7-6
CDR3aa: CASGPSGGQGTPNYGYTF
CDR3nt: TGTGCCAGCGGACCAAGTGGGGGACAGGGGACGCCTAACTATGGCTACACCTTC

d_gene: NA
abundance: NA
j_gene: TRBJ2-7
v_gene: TRBV29-1
CDR3aa: CSVEDRQGNYEQYF
CDR3nt: TGCAGCGTTGAAGATCGGCAGGGGAACTACGAGCAGTACTTC